A single sample is the source of the 11 T cell receptor beta chains below, sequenced in a study of cytomegalovirus exposure and HLA in healthy donors. Primers: 60 Vbeta forward and 13 Jbeta reverse. Generated by immunoSEQ multiplex PCR, the TCRdb table keeps only in-frame clones and is missing some. The sample records tens of thousands of clones, approximately 71% being singletons. The source material was PBMCs. Receptors were obtained from a woman in her 30s in good health and CMV-seronegative.

This clone was counted a single time. The chain has TRBV28 and TRBJ1-6, with D uncertain. The CDR3 consists of 12 residues. The germline gives CDR1 MDHEN, CDR2 SYDVKM. Trimming shortened V by 10 bases and J by 7 bases, and 11 bases separated the two germline ends. CDR3 region: CATYTRNSPLHF. The CDR3 nucleotides are TGTGCCACGTACACAAGAAATTCACCCCTCCACTTT.

The sample holds a few counts of this clone. The rearrangement joins TRBV7-9 to TRBJ2-1; TRBD1 agrees at 9 bases. The ends lost 3 bases at V and 6 bases at J; junction bases unmatched: 9. The CDR3 is 16 amino acids. Germline CDR1 reads SEHNR; CDR2 reads FQNEAQ (reference sequence). The CDR3 loop is CASSFEEGTGRNEQFF. The CDR3 DNA reads as TGTGCCAGCAGCTTTGAAGAGGGGACAGGGCGCAATGAGCAGTTCTTC.

This clone was seen more than once but under ten times. The chain joins TRBV19 to TRBJ1-4; tentative D call: TRBD1 (5 bases). The CDR3 consists of 15 residues. Trimming shortened V by 8 bases and J by 0 bases, and 13 bases separated the two germline ends. Looked up from germline, CDR1 is LNHDA and CDR2 is SQIVND (reference sequence). The CDR3 DNA reads TGTGCCAGTTGCTCGGGGGATGCAACTAATGAAAAACTGTTTTTT. It translates to CASCSGDATNEKLFF.

The CDR3 DNA reads TGTGCCAGCAGCTTCTTTGAGGGTGATGGCTACACCTTC. It yields the protein CASSFFEGDGYTF. The V and J genes are TRBV7-8 and TRBJ1-2, with unresolved D. V was clipped by 3 bases and J by 6 bases, with 11 bases between them. Germline CDR1 SGHVS, CDR2 FQNEAQ. The CDR3 extends over 13 amino acids.

The rearrangement joins TRBV7-9 to TRBJ1-6; D call uncertain. V lost 5 bases and J 9 bases, leaving 14 bases between the germline ends. CDR3 length: 14 residues. CDR1 SEHNR and CDR2 FQNEAQ come from the germline V gene (reference sequence). Here the CDR3 reads CASSMRAGRSPLHF. The CDR3 DNA sequence: TGTGCCAGCAGCATGAGGGCAGGTCGTTCACCCCTCCACTTT.

This sequence joins TRBV7-5 and TRBJ1-1; the table's D call of TRBD1 was not tested on the DNA. TRBV7-5 is assigned pseudogene status. The CDR3 contains 14 residues. CDR3 residues: CASSLLDPGTEAFF. In DNA form, the CDR3 reads TGTGCCAGCAGCTTATTGGACCCAGGGACTGAAGCTTTCTTT.

In DNA form, the CDR3 reads TGTGCCAGCAGCGTCGCCGGGACAGGACAGGAGCAGTACTTC. Translated: CASSVAGTGQEQYF. The J gene is TRBJ2-7, the V gene TRBV7-9; 8 bases line up with TRBD1. Germline CDR1 SEHNR, CDR2 FQNEAQ (reference sequence). The length of the CDR3 is 14 residues. The V segment lost 5 bases and the J segment 7 bases; nucleotides outside the gene matches: 10.

The rearrangement joins TRBV10-3 to TRBJ2-7; TRBD1 matches 8 bases. Unmatched junction bases numbered 12, after V lost 5 bases and J lost 0 bases. This CDR3 contains 17 residues. CDR1 is ENHRY and CDR2 is SYGVKD in the germline V gene. The CDR3 nucleotides are TGTGCCATCAGTTGGCAGGGGGCTGATACACTCTCCTACGAGCAGTACTTC. Its translation is CAISWQGADTLSYEQYF.

As concerns this clone: With a much larger clone just one base away, this may be a read error. The chain recombines TRBV30 with TRBJ2-7; the match to TRBD1 covers 7 bases. CDR3 length equals 13 residues. Trimming cost V 2 bases and J 7 bases; bases outside gene matches: 8. CDR1 is GTSNPN, CDR2 SVGIG, per germline (reference sequence). CDR3 loop: CAWSWDSYNEQYF. Written as DNA, the CDR3 is TGTGCCTGGAGTTGGGACAGTTACAATGAGCAGTACTTC.

This clone was counted between two and nine times. The chain combines TRBV27 with TRBJ1-2; TRBD1 matches at 12 bases. Germline lookup yields CDR1 MNHEY and CDR2 SMNVEV (reference sequence). CDR3 length: 16 amino acids. J gave up 3 bases and V 5 bases, and 7 bases lay outside the gene matches. CDR3 DNA sequence: TGTGCCAGCAGTAACCAAGGGACAGGGGGCGACTATGGCTACACCTTC. Translation gives CASSNQGTGGDYGYTF.

J is TRBJ1-5 and V is TRBV5-3, with no clear D. TRBV5-3 is treated as an ORF (open reading frame) with a function not yet certain. The CDR3 has 16 amino acids. Trimming left V 0 bases short and J 4 bases short, with 14 bases between. CDR3 sequence: CARSLGPVRGNQPQHF. The CDR3 DNA is TGTGCCAGAAGCTTGGGTCCGGTCCGAGGAAATCAGCCCCAGCATTTT.